There are a few counts of the clone carrying this TCR beta chain. Antigen: not known. Germline loops: CDR1 MNHEY, CDR2 SVGAGI. The CDR3 consists of 13 residues. The V segment lost 6 bases and the J segment 3 bases; nucleotides outside the gene matches: 4. Isolated RNA was reverse transcribed in full, so expressed TCRB transcripts were sequenced. Roughly 3.6 million reads on average were seen across naive, central memory and regulatory T cell samples. Measured with immunoSEQ multiplex PCR; TCRdb has only the in-frame clones, and not every one. The data hold a few hundred thousand clones, with 10% to 15% observed a single time. The sample belongs to a study of beta chain features in type 1 diabetes. Study-level points and caveats: Among type 1 diabetes patients, VDJ junctions had fewer insertions and more deletions. Within the patient group, naive, central memory and Treg TCRB repertoires appeared more similar to each other than within healthy donors. Shorter TCRB CDR3s, moderately but significantly so, were found in Type 1 diabetes patients in all four CD4+ subsets.

This chain links TRBV6-5 with TRBJ2-5, with 7 bases that match TRBD1. The clonotype comes from a woman in her late teens or twenties with type 1 diabetes. Material for sequencing was naive CD4+ T cells from blood. CDR3 loop: CASRRQGKETQYF. CDR3 DNA sequence: TGTGCCAGCAGACGACAGGGAAAAGAGACCCAGTACTTC.